These T cell receptor beta chains were read from a single sample in a study of T cells expressing NK-cell markers. For each CDR3 protein, TCRdb gives one entry from its re-call of the 5' RACE reads, without DNA. Recorded here are approximately 170,000 distinct CDR3 sequences; the top ten clones represent 20% to 25%. Sequenced: blood T cells: a sorted CD56 or NKG2C T cell subset, CD4+ or CD8+ T cells, or bulk PBMC T cells (not recorded which). The receptors originated from a man aged 18-69 years in good health. Each CDR3 is given with its conserved first and last residue.

J: TRBJ2-3; V: TRBV5-6; CDR3: CASMAGAGGTDTQYF
J: TRBJ2-1; V: TRBV28; CDR3: CASSFVRTNNEQFF
J: TRBJ1-1; V: TRBV12-3/TRBV12-4; CDR3: CASTLRQGYGEAFF
J: TRBJ1-1; V: TRBV7-9; CDR3: CASSPGGAITEAFF
J: TRBJ1-1; V: TRBV29-1; CDR3: CSVEDIGNGGTEAFF
J: TRBJ2-2; V: TRBV27; CDR3: CATSPGTANTGELFF
J: TRBJ1-6; V: TRBV2; CDR3: CASSESRGDNFSPLHF
J: TRBJ1-4; V: TRBV14; CDR3: CASSQAAVGRYEKLFF
J: TRBJ1-2; V: TRBV3-1; CDR3: CASSHSRVSTNYGYTF
J: TRBJ1-1; V: TRBV10-3; CDR3: CAIRDGQGGTEAFF
J: TRBJ2-1; V: TRBV9; CDR3: CASSVGNPEVYSYNEQFF
J: TRBJ2-7; V: TRBV7-6; CDR3: CASSLRTGEVAYEQYF
J: TRBJ2-1; V: TRBV5-4; CDR3: CASSLTGTSQNEQFF
J: TRBJ2-1; V: TRBV25-1; CDR3: CASSEWRSGLPYNEQFF
J: TRBJ1-3; V: TRBV4-2; CDR3: CASSQDTGNTIYF
J: TRBJ2-1; V: TRBV27; CDR3: CASSSAPGSYNEQFF
J: TRBJ2-1; V: TRBV9; CDR3: CASSVWSGGAWNEQFF
J: TRBJ2-1; V: TRBV4-2; CDR3: CASSQELAGASGYNEQFF
J: TRBJ2-7; V: TRBV20-1; CDR3: CSARDLVAGGPSYEQYF